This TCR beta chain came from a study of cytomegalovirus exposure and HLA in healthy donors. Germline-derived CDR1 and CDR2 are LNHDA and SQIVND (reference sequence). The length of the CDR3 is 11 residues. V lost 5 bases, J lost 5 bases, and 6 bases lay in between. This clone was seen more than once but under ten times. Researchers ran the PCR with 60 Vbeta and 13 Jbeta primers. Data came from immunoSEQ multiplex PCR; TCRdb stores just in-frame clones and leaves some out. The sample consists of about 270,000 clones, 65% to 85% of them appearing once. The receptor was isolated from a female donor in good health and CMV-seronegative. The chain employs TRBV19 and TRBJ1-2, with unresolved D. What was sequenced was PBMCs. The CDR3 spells CASSGKYGYTF. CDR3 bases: TGTGCCAGTAGTGGCAAGTATGGCTACACCTTC.